This T cell receptor (beta chain) was sequenced in a study of T cell responses to AZD1222 COVID-19 vaccine. Germline CDR1 and CDR2: SGHTA and FQGTGA. Between the trimmed V and J ends, which lost 8 bases and 0 bases, there was a span of 10 bases. The CDR3 loop spans 13 amino acids. Second doses at about 4 or about 12 weeks were pooled. Assay: immunoSEQ multiplex PCR; the TCRdb copy retains only in-frame clones and omits some. The table has roughly 120,000 clones, almost 95% seen once; the top ten hold more than 1.5%. The sequencing here drew on peripheral blood, taken 28 days after the second AZD1222 dose. This receptor was obtained from an adult who received the AZD1222 COVID-19 vaccine. The chain is built from TRBV7-3 and TRBJ2-5; maybe TRBD1 (6 bases). CDR3 residues: CASSQGNQETQYF. The CDR3 DNA sequence: TGTGCCAGCTCGCAGGGGAACCAAGAGACCCAGTACTTC.